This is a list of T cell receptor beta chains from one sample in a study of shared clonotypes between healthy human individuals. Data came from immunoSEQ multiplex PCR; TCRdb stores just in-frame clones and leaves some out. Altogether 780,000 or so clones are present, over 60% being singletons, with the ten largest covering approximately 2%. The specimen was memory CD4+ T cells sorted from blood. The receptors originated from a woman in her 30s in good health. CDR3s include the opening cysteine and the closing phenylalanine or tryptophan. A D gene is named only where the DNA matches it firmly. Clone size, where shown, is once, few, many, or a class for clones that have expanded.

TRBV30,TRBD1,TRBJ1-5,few,TGTGCCTGGACAGGGGGCTTCGGTCAGCCCCAGCATTTT,CAWTGGFGQPQHF
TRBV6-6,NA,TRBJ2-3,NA,TGTGCCAACAGTTACAGCGTGACAGATACGCAGTATTTT,CANSYSVTDTQYF
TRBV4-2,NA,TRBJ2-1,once,TGTGCCAGCAGCCAAGACCGCGGGATCTACAATGAGCAGTTCTTC,CASSQDRGIYNEQFF
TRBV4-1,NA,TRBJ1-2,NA,TGCGCCAGCAGCCAACCCGGGGGGGGCCAGGGCTACACCTTC,CASSQPGGGQGYTF
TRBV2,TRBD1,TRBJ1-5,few,TGTGCCAGCAGCCCGGACAGGAACAATCAGCCCCAGCATTTT,CASSPDRNNQPQHF
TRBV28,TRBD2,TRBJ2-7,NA,TGTGCCAGCACCCCCTCCGTAGGCCTAGCGGGAGGGTTCGAGCAGTACTTC,CASTPSVGLAGGFEQYF
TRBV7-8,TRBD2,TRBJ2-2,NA,TGTGCCAGCAGCTTACTAGCGGGAGGGGACACCGGGGAGCTGTTTTTT,CASSLLAGGDTGELFF
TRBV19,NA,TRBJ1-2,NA,TGTGCCAGTACACAGACTAACTATGGCTACACCTTC,CASTQTNYGYTF
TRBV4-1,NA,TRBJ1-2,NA,TGCGCCAGCAGCCAAGATCTGCGAACGTATGGCTACACCTTC,CASSQDLRTYGYTF
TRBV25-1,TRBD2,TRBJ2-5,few,TGTGCCAGCAGTCACGGGGGGGGGACCCAAGAGACCCAGTACTTC,CASSHGGGTQETQYF
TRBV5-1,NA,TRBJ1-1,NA,TGCGCCAGCAGCATCCGAAGGGACACTGAAGCTTTCTTT,CASSIRRDTEAFF
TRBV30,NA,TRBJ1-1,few,TGTGCCTGGAGAATGACAGTCACTGAAGCTTTCTTT,CAWRMTVTEAFF
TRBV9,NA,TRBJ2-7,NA,TGTGCCAGCAGCGTAGGGGCTAGCAAAGCCTACGAGCAGTACTTC,CASSVGASKAYEQYF
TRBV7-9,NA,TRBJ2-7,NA,TGTGCCAGCAGCTTAGGACAGTTCTACGAGCAGTACTTC,CASSLGQFYEQYF
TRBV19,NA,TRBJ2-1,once,TGTGCCAGTACCCCTGCCGCCTACAATGAGCAGTTCTTC,CASTPAAYNEQFF
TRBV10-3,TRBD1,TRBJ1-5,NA,TGTGCCACCGGAATGAGCCGGGGACAGACTCTTCTCCAGCATTTT,CATGMSRGQTLLQHF
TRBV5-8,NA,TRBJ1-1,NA,TGTGCCAGCAGCTTGGTAGGGCCGAACACTGAAGCTTTCTTT,CASSLVGPNTEAFF
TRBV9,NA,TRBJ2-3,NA,TGTGCCAGCACGGCAATCGGGAGCGGAACAGATACGCAGTATTTT,CASTAIGSGTDTQYF
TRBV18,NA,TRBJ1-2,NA,TGTGCCAGCTCACCACCGAGAGCCTCGGGCTACACCTTC,CASSPPRASGYTF
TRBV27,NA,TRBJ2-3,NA,TGTGCCAGCAGTTTACGACGCCGCCAGGGCACAGATACGCAGTATTTT,CASSLRRRQGTDTQYF
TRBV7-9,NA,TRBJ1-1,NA,TGTGCCAGCAGACCTAGGGCACAGCCGAACACTGAAGCTTTCTTT,CASRPRAQPNTEAFF
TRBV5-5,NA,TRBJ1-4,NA,TGTGCCAGCAGCTTCGGACAGATTAATGAAAAACTGTTTTTT,CASSFGQINEKLFF
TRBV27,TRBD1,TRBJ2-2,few,TGTGCCAGCAGTGCCCGACAGGGAACCACCGGGGAGCTGTTTTTT,CASSARQGTTGELFF
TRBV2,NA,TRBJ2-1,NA,TGTGCCAGCAGTGAGAACAGTCCCTGGTTCTTC,CASSENSPWFF
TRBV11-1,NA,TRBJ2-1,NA,TGTGCCAGCAGCTCACACAGGGAGGGTGAGCAGTTCTTC,CASSSHREGEQFF
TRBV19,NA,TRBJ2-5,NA,TGTGCCAGTAGTCAGCGATGGCAAGAGACCCAGTACTTC,CASSQRWQETQYF
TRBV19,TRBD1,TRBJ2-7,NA,TGTGCCAGTAGTATTGGACAGGGTAGTGGCGAGCAGTACTTC,CASSIGQGSGEQYF
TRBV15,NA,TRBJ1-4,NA,TGTGCCACCAGCAGTGCGGGAGGGCGTAATGAAAAACTGTTTTTT,CATSSAGGRNEKLFF
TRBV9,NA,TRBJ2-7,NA,TGTGCCAGCAGCCCAGGGGACACAACCCTCTACGAGCAGTACTTC,CASSPGDTTLYEQYF
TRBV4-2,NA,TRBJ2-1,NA,TGTGCCAGCAGTCTTGACAGACTCTCCTACAATGAGCAGTTCTTC,CASSLDRLSYNEQFF
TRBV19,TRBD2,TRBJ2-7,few,TGTGCCAGTAGTTTTTTAGCGGGACCGTCTTCCTACGAGCAGTACTTC,CASSFLAGPSSYEQYF
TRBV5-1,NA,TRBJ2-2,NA,TGCGCCAGCAGGGTGACCCCGGTGAACACCGGGGAGCTGTTTTTT,CASRVTPVNTGELFF
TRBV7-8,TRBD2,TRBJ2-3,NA,TGTGCCAGCAGCGAGCACGGACTAGCTCTCACAGATACGCAGTATTTT,CASSEHGLALTDTQYF
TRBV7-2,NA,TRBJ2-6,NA,TGTGCCAGCAGCCCACCCAGAGTCTCTGGGGCCAACGTCCTGACTTTC,CASSPPRVSGANVLTF
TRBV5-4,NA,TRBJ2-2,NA,TGTGCCAGCAGCCGAGCTCATACCGGGGAGCTGTTTTTT,CASSRAHTGELFF
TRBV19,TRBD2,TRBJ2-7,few,TGTGCCAGTACTATGACTAGCGCGTCCTACGAGCAGTACTTC,CASTMTSASYEQYF
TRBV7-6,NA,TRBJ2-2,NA,TGTGCCAGCAGCGGAGGGGCCGCCGGGGAGCTGTTTTTT,CASSGGAAGELFF
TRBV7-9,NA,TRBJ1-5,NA,TGTGCCAGCAGCCAAGAGGGCGGCAATCAGCCCCAGCATTTT,CASSQEGGNQPQHF
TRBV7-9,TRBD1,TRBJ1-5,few,TGTGCCAGCAGCCAAGGACAGGGGGCGAAAGAGCCCCAGCATTTT,CASSQGQGAKEPQHF
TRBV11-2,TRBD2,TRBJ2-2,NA,TGTGCCAGCAGCTTATGGCGGGAGTTCTCGCCCGGGGAGCTGTTTTTT,CASSLWREFSPGELFF
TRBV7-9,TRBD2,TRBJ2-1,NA,TGTGCCAGCACCCTACTGCGGGAGTATGGTGAGCAGTTCTTC,CASTLLREYGEQFF
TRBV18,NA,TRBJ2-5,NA,TGTGCCAGCTCAACAGGAAGCCAAGAGACCCAGTACTTC,CASSTGSQETQYF
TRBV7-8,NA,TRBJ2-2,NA,TGTGCCAGCAGCTTAAGGGGCAGGGCGGGTATCGGGGAGCTGTTTTTT,CASSLRGRAGIGELFF
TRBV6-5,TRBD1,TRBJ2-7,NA,TGTGCCACCAGACGGACAGGGGGACTCGACGAGCAGTACTTC,CATRRTGGLDEQYF
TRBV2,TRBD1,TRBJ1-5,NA,TGTGCCAGCAGGCCCGGGACAGTCAATCAGCCCCAGCATTTT,CASRPGTVNQPQHF